In its sample, the clone carrying this TCR beta chain was seen once. The CDR3 consists of 15 residues. Unmatched junction bases numbered 9, after V lost 7 bases and J lost 6 bases. Germline-derived CDR1 and CDR2 are LNHDA and SQIVND (reference sequence). This specimen comes from a study of T cell changes during pregnancy in multiple sclerosis. Some clones are missing from TCRdb's copy, which holds only in-frame ones; the method was immunoSEQ multiplex PCR. Among tens of thousands of clones listed, 88% were seen once. This material consisted of CD4+ T cells from peripheral blood mononuclear cells, taken in the first trimester of pregnancy. This receptor was identified in a female donor in good health, enrolled as a control in a pregnancy study. The chain is built from TRBV19 and TRBJ1-5; TRBD1 matches 10 bases. The CDR3 DNA reads as TGTGCCAGTATGGGGGACAGGGGAAAAAGTCAGCCCCAGCATTTT. Translating it yields CASMGDRGKSQPQHF.